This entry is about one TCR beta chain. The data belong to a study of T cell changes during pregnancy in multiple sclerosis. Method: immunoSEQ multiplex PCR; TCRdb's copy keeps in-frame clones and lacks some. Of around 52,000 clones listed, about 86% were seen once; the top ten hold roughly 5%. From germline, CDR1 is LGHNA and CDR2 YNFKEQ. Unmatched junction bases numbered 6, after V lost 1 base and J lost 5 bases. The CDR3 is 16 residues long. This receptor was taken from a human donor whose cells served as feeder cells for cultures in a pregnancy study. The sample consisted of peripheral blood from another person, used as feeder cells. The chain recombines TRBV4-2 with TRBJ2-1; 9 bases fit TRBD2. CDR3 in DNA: TGTGCCAGCAGCCAAGCCCTCGGGACTAGCAACAATGAGCAGTTCTTC. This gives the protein CASSQALGTSNNEQFF.